This T cell receptor (beta chain) is from a study of T cell repertoires in cytomegalovirus infection. Background on the study: Recently identified HLA-C-restricted CMV epitopes were used, and well-studied HLA-B-restricted CMV epitopes were used as well. Signatures in public TCR beta sequences pointed to both CMV infection and matching HLA type. Notes on the study in general: Ex vivo, HLA-C-restricted CMV-specific TCR beta clonotypes prevailed over the rest of the response. Carriers of CMV and the relevant HLA type were discriminated by public TCR beta frequency.

In this sample, this clonotype turned up many times. Its antigen is unidentified. V shed 4 bases, J shed 5 bases, and the junction held 6 bases outside the gene matches. CDR3 length equals 15 residues. Germline CDR1 and CDR2: SGHTA and FQGNSA. Via MiXCR, TCRdb re-called the reads, giving one row per CDR3 protein. Among approximately 74,000 distinct CDR3 sequences, roughly 37% were seen once, and the ten largest hold about 92%. The V and J genes are TRBV7-2 and TRBJ1-5; 9 bases fit TRBD1. The sequence came from a human donor in good health (CMV status not recorded). Some clones in this sample may be carry-over from other donors' samples. The input for sequencing was CD8+ T cells from cultured PBMCs, taken from culture after CMV antigen stimulation. The CDR3: CASSSWTGVDQPQHF. The CDR3 DNA sequence: TGTGCCAGCAGCTCCTGGACAGGGGTGGATCAGCCCCAGCATTTT.